What follows are 5 T cell receptor beta chains derived from one specimen sequenced in a study of T cell responses to AZD1222 COVID-19 vaccine. TCRdb's table, derived via immunoSEQ multiplex PCR, lists solely in-frame clones and lacks some. This table has approximately 100,000 clones, roughly 91% appearing once. The sequencing used peripheral blood, collected on day 0 of AZD1222 vaccination. These receptors originate from an adult in good health.

The chain has TRBV7-9 and TRBJ1-1, with D maybe TRBD1 (5 bases). CDR1 is SEHNR and CDR2 is FQNEAQ in the germline V gene (reference sequence). The CDR3 covers 16 residues. Between the trimmed V and J ends, which lost 5 bases and 1 base, there was a span of 17 bases. In nucleotides, the CDR3 is TGTGCCAGCAGCCCCTGGGTGGGGCAAGGGAACACTGAAGCTTTCTTT. The encoded protein is CASSPWVGQGNTEAFF.

By share, this clone ranks as medium-sized. The genes are TRBV6-5 and TRBJ1-5; 8 bases fit TRBD1. From germline, CDR1 is MNHEY and CDR2 SVGAGI. This CDR3 contains 14 residues. With V trimmed by 7 bases and J by 6 bases, 8 bases remained unmatched. The CDR3: CASMTGEESQPQHF. For the CDR3, the DNA is TGTGCCAGCATGACAGGGGAAGAGAGTCAGCCCCAGCATTTT.

The chain joins TRBV19 to TRBJ2-7; D gene uncertain. The CDR3 consists of 15 residues. Trimming left V 3 bases short and J 3 bases short, with 15 bases between. From germline, CDR1 is LNHDA and CDR2 SQIVND (reference sequence). In nucleotides, the CDR3 is TGTGCCAGTAGTATGGGATGGGCCTTGGGCTACGAGCAGTACTTC. This sequence encodes CASSMGWALGYEQYF.

This clone was counted a single time. This rearrangement joins TRBV9 to TRBJ1-1; 9 bases line up with TRBD1. Trimming cost V 4 bases and J 2 bases; bases outside gene matches: 6. This CDR3 has 15 amino acids. CDR1 is SGDLS, CDR2 YYNGEE, per germline. The CDR3 loop is CASSPETGGNTEAFF. In DNA form, the CDR3 reads TGTGCCAGCAGCCCGGAAACAGGGGGCAACACTGAAGCTTTCTTT.

The chain employs TRBV3-1 (or the pseudogene TRBV3-2) and TRBJ2-5; the match to TRBD2 covers 7 bases. In germline, CDR1 is LGHDT, CDR2 YNNKEL (reference sequence). The length of the CDR3 is 16 residues. After removal of 0 bases from V and 1 base from J, the junction contained 5 bases not matched to a gene. The chain's CDR3 is CASSQDLADPQETQYF. The CDR3 coding sequence is TGTGCCAGCAGCCAAGACCTAGCGGATCCCCAAGAGACCCAGTACTTC.